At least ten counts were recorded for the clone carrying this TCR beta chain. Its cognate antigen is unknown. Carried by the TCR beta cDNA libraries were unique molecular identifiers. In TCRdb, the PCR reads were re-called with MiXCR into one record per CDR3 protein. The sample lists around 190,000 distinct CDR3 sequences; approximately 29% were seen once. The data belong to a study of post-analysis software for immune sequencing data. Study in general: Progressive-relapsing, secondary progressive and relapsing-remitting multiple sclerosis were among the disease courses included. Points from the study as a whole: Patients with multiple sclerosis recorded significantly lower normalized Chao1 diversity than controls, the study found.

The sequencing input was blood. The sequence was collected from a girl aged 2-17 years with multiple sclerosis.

The CDR3 spells CASSFVILAGNQETQYF. The CDR3 nucleotides are TGTGCCAGCAGCTTCGTGATACTAGCGGGGAACCAAGAGACCCAGTACTTC. V and J are TRBV7-2 and TRBJ2-5; 10 bases line up with TRBD2. V dropped 3 bases and J dropped 0; count of bases not matched to a gene: 7. The CDR3 is 17 residues long. Germline V CDR1 and CDR2: SGHTA, FQGNSA.